This T cell receptor (beta chain) is drawn from a study of technical replicates of blood from a few donors. This CDR3 has 15 residues. Germline V CDR1 and CDR2: MNHNS, SASEGT. V was clipped by 6 bases and J by 6 bases; unmatched bases: 9. Using immunoSEQ multiplex PCR, the repertoire was profiled, and TCRdb retains in-frame clones only, with some absent. Here the sample spans 65,000 to 85,000 clones, 90% to 95% being singletons. The chain employs TRBV6-1 and TRBJ1-5; 9 bases line up with TRBD1. The sequenced sample was T cells isolated from PBMCs. The origin of this receptor is a human donor in good health. CDR3 DNA sequence: TGTGCCAGCAGCTTCCCGGGACAGGGTACTCAGCCCCAGCATTTT. This translates into CASSFPGQGTQPQHF.